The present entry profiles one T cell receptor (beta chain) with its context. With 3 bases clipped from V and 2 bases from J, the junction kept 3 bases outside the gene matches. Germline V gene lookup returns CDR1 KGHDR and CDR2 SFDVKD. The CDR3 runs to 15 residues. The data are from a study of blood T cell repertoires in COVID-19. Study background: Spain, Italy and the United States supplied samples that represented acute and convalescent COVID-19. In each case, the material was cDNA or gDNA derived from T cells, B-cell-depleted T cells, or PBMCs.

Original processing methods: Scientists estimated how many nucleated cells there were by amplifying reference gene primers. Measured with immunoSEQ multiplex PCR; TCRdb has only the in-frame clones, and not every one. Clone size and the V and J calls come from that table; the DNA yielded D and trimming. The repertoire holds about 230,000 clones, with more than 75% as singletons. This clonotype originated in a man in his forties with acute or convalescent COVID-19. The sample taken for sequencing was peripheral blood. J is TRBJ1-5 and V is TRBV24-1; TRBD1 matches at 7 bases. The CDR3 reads CATSDRQGGNQPQHF. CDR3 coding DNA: TGTGCCACCAGTGATCGACAGGGCGGCAATCAGCCCCAGCATTTT.